This T cell receptor beta chain came from a study of blood T cell repertoires in COVID-19. Here immunoSEQ multiplex PCR was the method, and the copy in TCRdb shows in-frame clones only, minus some. Found here are approximately 100,000 clones, approximately 80% of them singletons; the top ten hold roughly a tenth. V was cut by 0 bases and J by 5 bases, with 19 bases left in between. Germline V gene sequence: CDR1 KGHSH, CDR2 LQKENI. The CDR3 has 17 residues. The J gene is TRBJ1-2, the V gene TRBV18; possible D gene TRBD1, 6 bases. The sequence came from a man aged 70 or older with active or convalescent COVID-19. Sequenced: peripheral blood. This CDR3 reads CASSPPNRNRESYGYTF. CDR3 sequence (DNA): TGTGCCAGCTCACCACCTAACCGAAACAGGGAAAGTTATGGCTACACCTTC.